Presented here are 16 T cell receptor beta chains from one specimen sequenced in a study of T cell repertoires in cytomegalovirus infection. A single record per CDR3 protein comes from TCRdb applying MiXCR to the reads. The data contain roughly 300,000 distinct CDR3 sequences, about a quarter of them singletons. Sequences were obtained from PBMCs. The source of these receptors is a human donor in good health (CMV status not recorded). Some clones in this sample may be carry-over from other donors' samples.

The gene calls are TRBV29-1 and TRBJ2-1; 8 bases agree with TRBD2. The CDR3 sequence is 12 residues long. Germline CDR1 and CDR2: SQVTM and ANQGSEA. Trimming removed 5 bases from V and 8 bases from J; junction bases left unmatched: 5. The DNA of the CDR3 is TGCAGCGTTAGAGGACTAGCTGATGAGCAGTTCTTC. Protein sequence: CSVRGLADEQFF.

The chain is built from TRBV6-5 and TRBJ1-1; the D gene is possibly TRBD1 (5 bases). Germline V gene data show CDR1 as MNHEY and CDR2 as SVGAGI. V lost 1 base, J lost 1 base, and 16 bases lay in between. The CDR3 loop spans 17 amino acids. CDR3 sequence reads: CASSYYGQRGRNTEAFF. As DNA, the CDR3 is TGTGCCAGCAGTTACTACGGTCAGAGGGGCAGGAACACTGAAGCTTTCTTT.

The rearrangement uses TRBV5-4 and TRBJ1-2; D is possibly TRBD1 (5 bases). Germline CDR1 is SGHNT and CDR2 is YYREEE (reference sequence). This CDR3 contains 16 residues. The V end was cut by 4 bases, the J end by 1 base, with 17 bases between. CDR3 nucleotides: TGTGCCAGCAGCCCTAGGGGAGGGGCACTTAACTATGGCTACACCTTC. Translation: CASSPRGGALNYGYTF.

This clonotype showed up just a few times. The J gene is TRBJ1-5, the V gene TRBV7-6; D unresolved. Germline V CDR1 and CDR2: SGHVS, FNYEAQ. CDR3 size: 13 residues. Trimming shortened V by 4 bases and J by 6 bases, and 10 bases separated the two germline ends. CDR3 coding DNA: TGTGCCAGCAGCTCCCTCCCCGGTCAGCCCCAGCATTTT. The encoded protein is CASSSLPGQPQHF.

This clonotype was seen repeatedly, ten times or more. The chain combines TRBV7-2 with TRBJ2-3; maybe TRBD1 (5 bases). In germline, CDR1 is SGHTA, CDR2 FQGNSA. The CDR3 has 14 amino acids. V was shortened by 3 bases and J by 5 bases, with 12 bases between the two germline ends. The CDR3 bases are TGTGCCAGCAGCTTGGTGGGGCGAGAAGATACGCAGTATTTT. Translating it yields CASSLVGREDTQYF.

The chain recombines TRBV12-3 or TRBV12-4 with TRBJ2-7; perhaps TRBD1 as D (5 bases). V lost 3 bases and J 3 bases, leaving 15 bases between the germline ends. This CDR3 contains 15 residues. The CDR3 region is CASSLGLNIDYEQYF. The CDR3 DNA is TGTGCCAGCAGTTTGGGGCTGAATATCGACTACGAGCAGTACTTC.

The chain joins TRBV28 to TRBJ1-5; unclear D gene. Looked up from germline, CDR1 is MDHEN and CDR2 is SYDVKM. The V end lost 7 bases, the J end lost 3 bases, and 16 bases lay between the germline ends. There are 15 residues in the CDR3. CDR3 sequence reads: CASKTDTLNNQPQHF. The CDR3 DNA follows: TGTGCCAGCAAGACCGACACGCTGAACAATCAGCCCCAGCATTTT. The variable domain in full, completed from reference TRBV28 and TRBJ1-5, reads DVKVTQSSRYLVKRTGEKVFLECVQDMDHENMFWYRQDPGLGLRLIYFSYDVKMKEKGDIPEGYSVSREKKERFSLILESASTNQTSMYLCASKTDTLNNQPQHFGDGTRLSIL.

This clonotype was seen a handful of times. This chain links TRBV6-1 with TRBJ1-1, with D perhaps TRBD1 (5 bases). Germline CDR1 MNHNS, CDR2 SASEGT. The V gene lost 7 bases and the J gene lost 1 base, with 16 bases spanning the gap. The CDR3 is 15 residues long. Here the CDR3 reads CASNRGVLRNTEAFF. The CDR3 DNA reads as TGTGCCAGCAATCGGGGGGTATTGAGGAACACTGAAGCTTTCTTT.

This clonotype was detected ten times or more. This chain uses TRBV12-3 or TRBV12-4 with TRBJ2-4; D remains unclear. This CDR3 comprises 13 residues. The V and J ends lost 3 bases and 5 bases respectively, with 8 bases between them. CDR3 loop: CASSFLGQNIQYF. Written as DNA, the CDR3 is TGTGCCAGCAGTTTCCTCGGACAAAACATTCAGTACTTC.

This clonotype was seen many times. This chain uses TRBV7-2 with TRBJ1-1; the D gene is possibly TRBD1 (5 bases). Germline CDR1 SGHTA, CDR2 FQGNSA. The CDR3 totals 13 residues. The V and J ends lost 6 bases and 3 bases respectively, with 11 bases between them. The CDR3 bases are TGTGCCAGCAGAGCGCCGGGGGACACTGAAGCTTTCTTT. Its protein product is CASRAPGDTEAFF.

V usage is TRBV7-9 and J usage is TRBJ2-7; no clear D. The germline V gene encodes CDR1 SEHNR and CDR2 FQNEAQ (reference sequence). This CDR3 has 15 residues. V shed 3 bases and J shed 2 bases, with 14 bases lying between them. CDR3 in amino acids: CASSLSRIETYEQYF. The CDR3 nucleotides read TGTGCCAGCAGCTTGTCGAGAATTGAAACCTACGAGCAGTACTTC.

V gene TRBV19 combines with J gene TRBJ2-3, with 11 bases that match TRBD2. V gave up 4 bases and J gave up 1 base; unmatched junction bases: 1. Germline V lookup: CDR1 LNHDA, CDR2 SQIVND (reference sequence). This CDR3 spans 15 amino acids. The CDR3: CASSKGLAGTDTQYF. The CDR3 region has the DNA TGTGCCAGTAGTAAGGGACTAGCGGGCACAGATACGCAGTATTTT.

This clonotype has only a few counts. The genes are TRBV5-1 and TRBJ1-6; D possibly corresponds to TRBD1 (6 bases). V shed 4 bases and J shed 10 bases, with 9 bases lying between them. Per germline, CDR1 SGHRS and CDR2 YFSETQ. The CDR3 spans 12 residues. The CDR3 sequence is CASSTGQSPLHF. The CDR3 region has the DNA TGCGCCAGCAGCACAGGGCAATCACCCCTCCACTTT.

The sample holds a few counts of this clonotype. This chain uses TRBV7-9 with TRBJ1-2; D not certain. This CDR3 spans 12 amino acids. The germline CDR1 and CDR2 sequences are SEHNR and FQNEAQ (reference sequence). Deletions cut 7 bases from V and 2 bases from J, with 8 bases between. The CDR3 DNA is TGTGCCAGCACCGAACAGAACTATGGCTACACCTTC. Its protein is CASTEQNYGYTF.

This clonotype was counted between two and nine times. The chain uses TRBV6-1 and TRBJ2-7, with D perhaps being TRBD1 or TRBD2 (5 bases each). This CDR3 contains 13 residues. Germline assignment: CDR1 MNHNS and CDR2 SASEGT. V was shortened by 5 bases and J by 6 bases, with 14 bases between the two germline ends. CDR3 sequence (DNA): TGTGCCAGCAGTAAGATGGGGACGGGCGAGCAGTACTTC. Translation: CASSKMGTGEQYF.

This clonotype turned up a few times. The chain is built from TRBV5-1 and TRBJ2-1, with D possibly being TRBD2 (5 bases). CDR1 is SGHRS, CDR2 YFSETQ, per germline. CDR3 length: 16 amino acids. Trimming stripped 4 bases from V and 1 base from J, with 15 bases between. The CDR3 DNA is TGCGCCAGCAGCAATTCACTAGGGTATTCCTACAATGAGCAGTTCTTC. It is translated as CASSNSLGYSYNEQFF.